This T cell receptor (beta chain) was captured by sequencing in a study of cytomegalovirus exposure and HLA in healthy donors. General observations from the study: A prior analysis recorded that most TCR beta V segments were productive about 90% or about 30% of the time.

V was pared by 0 bases and J by 6 bases, with 8 bases of the junction left unmatched. In germline, CDR1 is SGHRS, CDR2 YFSETQ. This CDR3 is built from 16 residues. On this clone itself: The antigen is undetermined.

Each of the donors was a healthy bone marrow donor. 60 Vbeta and 13 Jbeta primers were used in PCR. Per the authors' pipeline: An analysis that came later counted roughly 87 million unique TCR beta chains, approximately 11 million shared. The protocol was immunoSEQ multiplex PCR, while the TCRdb copy is restricted to in-frame clones and leaves out a portion. D and trimming were read from the DNA, whereas the V and J calls and clone size are those reported in that table. Its clone listing holds roughly 200,000 clones. Sequenced input: PBMCs. The source of this sequence is a man aged 30 to 39 in good health and CMV-seronegative. The V call is TRBV5-1, the J call TRBJ2-7; 11 bases are a match to TRBD1. The CDR3 nucleotides read TGCGCCAGCAGCTTGGTGGGACAGGGGGAGGTTGGCGAGCAGTACTTC. It specifies CASSLVGQGEVGEQYF.